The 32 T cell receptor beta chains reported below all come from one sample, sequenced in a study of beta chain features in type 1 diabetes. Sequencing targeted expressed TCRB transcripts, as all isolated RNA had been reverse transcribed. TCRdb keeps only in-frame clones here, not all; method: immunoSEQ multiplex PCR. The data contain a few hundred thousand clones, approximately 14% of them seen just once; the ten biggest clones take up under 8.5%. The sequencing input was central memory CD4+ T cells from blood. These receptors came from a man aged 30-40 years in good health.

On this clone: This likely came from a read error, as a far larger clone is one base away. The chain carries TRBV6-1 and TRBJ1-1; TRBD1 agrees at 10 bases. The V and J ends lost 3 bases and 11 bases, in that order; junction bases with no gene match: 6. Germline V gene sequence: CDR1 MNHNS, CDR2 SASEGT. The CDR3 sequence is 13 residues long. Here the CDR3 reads CASSEQGQGRAFF. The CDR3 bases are TGTGCCAGCAGTGAGCAGGGACAGGGGAGGGCTTTCTTT.

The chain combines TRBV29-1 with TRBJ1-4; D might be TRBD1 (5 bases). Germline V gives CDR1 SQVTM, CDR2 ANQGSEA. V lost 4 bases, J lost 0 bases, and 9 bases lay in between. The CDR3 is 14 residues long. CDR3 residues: CSVGDRPTNEKLFF. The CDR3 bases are TGCAGCGTTGGAGACAGACCAACTAATGAAAAACTGTTTTTT.

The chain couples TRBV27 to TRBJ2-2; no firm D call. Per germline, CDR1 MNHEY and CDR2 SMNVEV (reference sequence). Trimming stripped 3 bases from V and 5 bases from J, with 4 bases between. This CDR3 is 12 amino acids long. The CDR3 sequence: CASSFTTGELFF. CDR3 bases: TGTGCCAGCAGTTTCACTACCGGGGAGCTGTTTTTT.

The CDR3 coding sequence is TGTGCCAGCAGTTTTTTGGGTGACCAAGAGACCCAGTACTTC. This sequence encodes CASSFLGDQETQYF. The V call is TRBV27, the J call TRBJ2-5; no clear D. Per germline, CDR1 MNHEY and CDR2 SMNVEV (reference sequence). V was trimmed by 3 bases and J by 0 bases, leaving 8 bases between them. This CDR3 is built from 14 residues.

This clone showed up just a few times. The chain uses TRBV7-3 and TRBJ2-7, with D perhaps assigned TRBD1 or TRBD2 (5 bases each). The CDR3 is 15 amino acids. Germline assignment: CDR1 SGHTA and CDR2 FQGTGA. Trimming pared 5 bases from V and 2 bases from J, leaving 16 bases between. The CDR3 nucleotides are TGTGCCAGCAGCATTTCCGGGACGACAACCTACGAGCAGTACTTC. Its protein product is CASSISGTTTYEQYF.

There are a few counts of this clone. For the CDR3, the DNA is TGTGCCAGCAGCGCTATCCAGGGGTTACCCACCGGGGAGCTGTTTTTT. Translation gives CASSAIQGLPTGELFF. The rearrangement joins TRBV9 to TRBJ2-2; D may be TRBD1 (6 bases). Trimming removed 3 bases from V and 4 bases from J, with 16 bases in between. CDR1 and CDR2 from the germline V gene are SGDLS and YYNGEE. This CDR3 has 16 residues.

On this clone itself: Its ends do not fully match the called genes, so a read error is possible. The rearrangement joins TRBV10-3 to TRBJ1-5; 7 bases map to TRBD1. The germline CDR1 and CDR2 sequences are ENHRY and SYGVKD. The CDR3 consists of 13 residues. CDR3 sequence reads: CAMSGQVDQPQHF. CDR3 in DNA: TGTGCCATGAGTGGACAGGTCGATCAGCCCCAGCATTTT.

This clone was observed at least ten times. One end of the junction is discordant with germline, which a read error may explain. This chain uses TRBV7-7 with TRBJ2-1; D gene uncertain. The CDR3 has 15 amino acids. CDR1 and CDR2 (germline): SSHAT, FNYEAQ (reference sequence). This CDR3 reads CASSSSESSYNEQFF. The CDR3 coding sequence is TGTGCTAGCAGCTCGTCGGAGAGCTCCTACAATGAGCAGTTCTTC.

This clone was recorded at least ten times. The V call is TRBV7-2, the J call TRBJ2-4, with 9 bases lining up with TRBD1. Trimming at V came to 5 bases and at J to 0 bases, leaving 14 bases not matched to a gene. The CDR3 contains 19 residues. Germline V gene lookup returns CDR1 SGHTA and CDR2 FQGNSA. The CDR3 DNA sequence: TGTGCCAGCAGCCCCAGATCCGGGACAGGGTCTCTAGCCAAAAACATTCAGTACTTC. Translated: CASSPRSGTGSLAKNIQYF.

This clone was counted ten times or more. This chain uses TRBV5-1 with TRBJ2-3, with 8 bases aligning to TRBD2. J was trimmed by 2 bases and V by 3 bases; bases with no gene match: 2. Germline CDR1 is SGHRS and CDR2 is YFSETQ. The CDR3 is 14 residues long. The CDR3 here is CASSWTSPTDTQYF. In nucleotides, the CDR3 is TGCGCCAGCAGCTGGACTAGCCCCACAGATACGCAGTATTTT.

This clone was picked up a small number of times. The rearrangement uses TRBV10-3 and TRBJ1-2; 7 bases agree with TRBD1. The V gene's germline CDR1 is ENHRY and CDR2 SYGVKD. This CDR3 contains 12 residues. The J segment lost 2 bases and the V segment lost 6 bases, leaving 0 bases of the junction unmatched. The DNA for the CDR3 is TGTGCCATCAGACAGGGGAACTATGGCTACACCTTC. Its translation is CAIRQGNYGYTF.

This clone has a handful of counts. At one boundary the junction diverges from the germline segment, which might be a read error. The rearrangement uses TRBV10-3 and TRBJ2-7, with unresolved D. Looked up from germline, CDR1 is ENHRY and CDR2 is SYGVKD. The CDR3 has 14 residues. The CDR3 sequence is CASSLDNNLYEQYF. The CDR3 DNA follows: TGTGCCAGCAGTCTAGACAATAATCTCTACGAGCAGTACTTC.

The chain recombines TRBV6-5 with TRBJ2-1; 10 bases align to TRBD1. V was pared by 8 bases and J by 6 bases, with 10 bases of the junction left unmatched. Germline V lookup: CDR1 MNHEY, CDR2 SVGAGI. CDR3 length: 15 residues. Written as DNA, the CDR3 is TGTGCCAGCCGAACCGGGGACAGGGGCTCCAATGAGCAGTTCTTC. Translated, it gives CASRTGDRGSNEQFF.

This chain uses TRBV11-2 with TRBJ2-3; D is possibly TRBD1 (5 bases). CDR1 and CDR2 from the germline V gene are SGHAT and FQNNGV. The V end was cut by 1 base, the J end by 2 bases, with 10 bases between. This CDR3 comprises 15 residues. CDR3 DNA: TGTGCCAGCAGCTTAGGGTCCAGGGACACAGATACGCAGTATTTT. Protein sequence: CASSLGSRDTDTQYF. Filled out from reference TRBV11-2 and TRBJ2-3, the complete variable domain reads EAGVAQSPRYKIIEKRQSVAFWCNPISGHATLYWYQQILGQGPKLLIQFQNNGVVDDSQLPKDRFSAERLKGVDSTLKIQPAKLEDSAVYLCASSLGSRDTDTQYFGPGTRLTVL.

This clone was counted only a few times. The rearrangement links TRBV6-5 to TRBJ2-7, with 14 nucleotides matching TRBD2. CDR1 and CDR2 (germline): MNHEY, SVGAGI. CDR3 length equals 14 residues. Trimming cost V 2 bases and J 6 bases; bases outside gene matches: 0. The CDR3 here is CASSYGTSGGEQYF. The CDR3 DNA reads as TGTGCCAGCAGTTACGGGACTAGCGGGGGCGAGCAGTACTTC.

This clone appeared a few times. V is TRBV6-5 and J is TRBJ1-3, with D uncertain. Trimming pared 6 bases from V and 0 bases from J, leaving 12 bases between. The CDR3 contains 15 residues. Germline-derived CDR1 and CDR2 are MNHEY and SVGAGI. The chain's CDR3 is CASSRQASSGNTIYF. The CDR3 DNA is TGTGCCAGCAGCCGGCAGGCGAGCTCTGGAAACACCATATATTTT.

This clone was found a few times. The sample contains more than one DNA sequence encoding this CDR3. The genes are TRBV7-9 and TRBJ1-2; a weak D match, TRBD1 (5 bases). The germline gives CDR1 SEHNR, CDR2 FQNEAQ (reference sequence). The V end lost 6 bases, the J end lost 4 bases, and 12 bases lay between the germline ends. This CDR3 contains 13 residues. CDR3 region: CASSSRAGYGYTF. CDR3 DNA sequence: TGTGCCAGCAGTTCCAGGGCGGGCTATGGCTACACCTTC.

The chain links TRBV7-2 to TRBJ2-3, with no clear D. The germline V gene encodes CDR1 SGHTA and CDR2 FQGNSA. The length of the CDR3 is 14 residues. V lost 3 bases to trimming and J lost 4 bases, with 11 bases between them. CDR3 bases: TGTGCCAGCAGCTTTCGCTTCGCGGCAGATACGCAGTATTTT. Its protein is CASSFRFAADTQYF.

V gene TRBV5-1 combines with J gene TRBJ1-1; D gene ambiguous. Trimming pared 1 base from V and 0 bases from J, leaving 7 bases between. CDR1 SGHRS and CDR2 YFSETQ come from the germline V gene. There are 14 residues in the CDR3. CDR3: CASSLNALNTEAFF. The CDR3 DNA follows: TGCGCCAGCAGCTTGAACGCCTTGAACACTGAAGCTTTCTTT.

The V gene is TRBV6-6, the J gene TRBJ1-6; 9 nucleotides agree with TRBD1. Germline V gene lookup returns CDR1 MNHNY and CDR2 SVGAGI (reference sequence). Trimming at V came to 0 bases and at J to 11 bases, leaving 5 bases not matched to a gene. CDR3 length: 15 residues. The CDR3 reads CASSYSWDRVAPLHF. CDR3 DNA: TGTGCCAGCAGTTACTCGTGGGACAGGGTTGCACCCCTCCACTTT.

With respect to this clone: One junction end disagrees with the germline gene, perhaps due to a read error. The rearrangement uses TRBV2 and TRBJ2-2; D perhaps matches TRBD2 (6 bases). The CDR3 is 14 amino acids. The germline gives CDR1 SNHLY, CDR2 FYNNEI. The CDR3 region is CASSPPPRGLEVFF. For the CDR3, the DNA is TGTGCCAGCAGCCCACCCCCACGGGGGTTGGAGGTGTTTTTT.

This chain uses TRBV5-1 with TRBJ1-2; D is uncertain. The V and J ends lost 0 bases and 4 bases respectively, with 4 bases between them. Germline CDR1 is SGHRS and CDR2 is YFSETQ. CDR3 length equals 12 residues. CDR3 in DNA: TGCGCCAGCAGCTTGGACGGCTATGGCTACACCTTC. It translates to CASSLDGYGYTF.

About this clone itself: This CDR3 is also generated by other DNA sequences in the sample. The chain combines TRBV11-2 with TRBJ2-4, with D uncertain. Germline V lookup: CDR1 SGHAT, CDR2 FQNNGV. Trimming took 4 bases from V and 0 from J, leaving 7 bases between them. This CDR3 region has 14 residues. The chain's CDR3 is CASSSRLAKNIQYF. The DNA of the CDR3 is TGTGCCAGCAGCTCCCGGCTAGCCAAAAACATTCAGTACTTC.

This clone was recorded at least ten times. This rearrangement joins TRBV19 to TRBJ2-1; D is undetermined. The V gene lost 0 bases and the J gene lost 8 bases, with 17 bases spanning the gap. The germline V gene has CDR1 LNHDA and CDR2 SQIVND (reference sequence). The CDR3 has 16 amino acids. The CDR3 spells CASSIELGGLRDEQFF. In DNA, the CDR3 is TGTGCCAGTAGTATAGAGTTAGGTGGGTTACGGGATGAGCAGTTCTTC.

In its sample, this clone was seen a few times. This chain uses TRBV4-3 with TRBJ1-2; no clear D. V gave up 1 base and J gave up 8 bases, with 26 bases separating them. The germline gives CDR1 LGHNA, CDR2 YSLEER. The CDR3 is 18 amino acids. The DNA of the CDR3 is TGCGCCAGCAGCCAAGTCGGCCGTGCCTCTTTGGGGTATCAGGGCTACACCTTC. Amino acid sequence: CASSQVGRASLGYQGYTF.

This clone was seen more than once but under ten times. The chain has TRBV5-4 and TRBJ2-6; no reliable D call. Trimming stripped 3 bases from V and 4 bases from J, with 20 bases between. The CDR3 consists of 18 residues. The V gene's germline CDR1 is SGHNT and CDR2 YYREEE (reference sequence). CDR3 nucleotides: TGTGCCAGCAGCTCCCCGTTCAGCCTGCCCTCCGGGGCCAACGTCCTGACTTTC. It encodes CASSSPFSLPSGANVLTF.

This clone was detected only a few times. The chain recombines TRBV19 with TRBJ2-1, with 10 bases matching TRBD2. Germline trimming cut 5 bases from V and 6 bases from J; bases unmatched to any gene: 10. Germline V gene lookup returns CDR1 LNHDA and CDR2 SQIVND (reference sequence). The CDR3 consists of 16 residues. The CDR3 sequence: CASSYSGRSRGNEQFF. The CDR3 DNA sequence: TGTGCCAGTAGTTATAGCGGGAGGTCCCGCGGCAATGAGCAGTTCTTC.

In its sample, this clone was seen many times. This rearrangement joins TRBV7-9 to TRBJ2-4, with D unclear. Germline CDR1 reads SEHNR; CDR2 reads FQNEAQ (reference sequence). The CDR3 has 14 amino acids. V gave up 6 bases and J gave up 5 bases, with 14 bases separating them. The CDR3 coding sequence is TGTGCCAGCAGAGGTGGAGCCAACCAAAACATTCAGTACTTC. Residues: CASRGGANQNIQYF.

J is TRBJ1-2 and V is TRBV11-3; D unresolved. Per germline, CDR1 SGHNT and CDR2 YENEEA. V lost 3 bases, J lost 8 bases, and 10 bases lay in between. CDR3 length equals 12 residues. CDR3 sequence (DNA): TGTGCCAGCAGCTTCAGTCCTGGCGGCTACACCTTC. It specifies CASSFSPGGYTF.

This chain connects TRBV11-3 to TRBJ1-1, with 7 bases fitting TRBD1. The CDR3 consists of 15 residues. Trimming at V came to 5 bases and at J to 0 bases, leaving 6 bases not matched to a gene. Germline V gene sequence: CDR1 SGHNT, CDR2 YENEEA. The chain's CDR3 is CASSAEGGVNTEAFF. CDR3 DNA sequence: TGTGCCAGCAGCGCGGAAGGGGGCGTGAACACTGAAGCTTTCTTT.

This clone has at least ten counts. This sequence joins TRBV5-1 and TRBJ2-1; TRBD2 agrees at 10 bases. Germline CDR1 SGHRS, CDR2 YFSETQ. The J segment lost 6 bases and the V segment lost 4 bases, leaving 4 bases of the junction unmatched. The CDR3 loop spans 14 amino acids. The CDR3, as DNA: TGCGCCAGCAGCGGAAGGACTAGCGGCAATGAGCAGTTCTTC. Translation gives CASSGRTSGNEQFF.

CDR3 in DNA: TGTGCCAGCAGTGACCCCTCGACAGGGGAAAAGGGCTATGGCTACACCTTC. Translated: CASSDPSTGEKGYGYTF. The chain combines TRBV25-1 with TRBJ1-2, with 8 bases that match TRBD1. V dropped 3 bases and J dropped 4; count of bases not matched to a gene: 13. CDR1 is MGHDK and CDR2 is SYGVNS in the germline V gene. The length of the CDR3 is 17 residues.